This TCR beta chain comes out of a study of OX40 agonist ivuxolimab in advanced cancers. This table comes from immunoSEQ multiplex PCR, and its TCRdb copy is limited to in-frame clones, with some not included. The table shows around 89,000 clones, with under 95% occurring only once. V shed 4 bases, J shed 0 bases, and the junction held 5 bases outside the gene matches. CDR3 length: 15 amino acids. CDR1 is SGHRS, CDR2 YFSETQ, per germline. This chain links TRBV5-1 with TRBJ1-1; 8 bases are a match to TRBD1. The receptor's source is an adult with an advanced solid tumor such as melanoma, head and neck, liver or kidney cancer. The specimen comprised CD4+ or CD8+ T cells sorted from blood, sampled in a trial of the OX40 agonist ivuxolimab. The CDR3 coding sequence is TGCGCCAGCAGCATAGGACAGGGACTGAACACTGAAGCTTTCTTT. Amino acids: CASSIGQGLNTEAFF.